The 10 T cell receptor beta chains below were found in one sample sequenced in a study of early T cells in non-severe SARS-CoV-2 infection. TCRdb reprocessed the 5' RACE reads via MiXCR and lists one record per CDR3 protein. This table holds about 58,000 distinct CDR3 sequences, roughly 8% found once. Sample: whole blood. These receptors were taken from an adult who was a healthcare worker with PCR-confirmed SARS-CoV-2 infection or an uninfected control (not recorded which).

In its sample, this clonotype was seen a few times. The rearrangement joins TRBV20-1 to TRBJ2-5; D is perhaps TRBD2 (5 bases). The CDR3 length is 11 residues. The V end was cut by 1 base, the J end by 5 bases, with 5 bases between. CDR1 and CDR2 (germline): DFQATT, SNEGSKA (reference sequence). The CDR3 DNA is TGCAGTGCTAGAGGGAGGGAGACCCAGTACTTC. Its protein is CSARGRETQYF.

This clonotype was found many times. This CDR3 reads CASSEPEGRAFF. DNA for the CDR3: TGTGCCAGCAGTGAGCCGGAGGGTAGGGCTTTCTTT. The rearrangement links TRBV28 to TRBJ1-1, with no clear D. The CDR3 is made up of 12 amino acids. V lost 5 bases, J lost 11 bases, and 15 bases lay in between. In germline, CDR1 is MDHEN, CDR2 SYDVKM.

At least ten counts were recorded for this clonotype. CDR3 coding DNA: TGTGCCATCAGTGAGATATTAGCGGGAGAGCAGTTCTTC. It is translated as CAISEILAGEQFF. The rearrangement links TRBV10-3 to TRBJ2-1; 8 positions agree with TRBD2. This CDR3 comprises 13 residues. CDR1 ENHRY and CDR2 SYGVKD come from the germline V gene. V was pared by 2 bases and J by 10 bases, with 4 bases of the junction left unmatched.

This clonotype appeared many times. The chain employs TRBV6-1 and TRBJ2-3, with D unresolved. The CDR3 loop spans 13 amino acids. Trimming left V 4 bases short and J 2 bases short, with 7 bases between. Germline V gene lookup returns CDR1 MNHNS and CDR2 SASEGT. The CDR3 DNA follows: TGTGCCAGCAGTGTCGGCTACACAGATACGCAGTATTTT. Translated, it gives CASSVGYTDTQYF.

In its sample, this clonotype was seen many times. The chain carries TRBV28 and TRBJ1-1, with 8 bases identical to TRBD1. The trim removed 5 bases at V and 8 bases at J, leaving 4 bases unmatched. This CDR3 contains 12 residues. Germline-derived CDR1 and CDR2 are MDHEN and SYDVKM. Written as DNA, the CDR3 is TGTGCCAGCAGTCTACGACAGGGGGAAGCTTTCTTT. This translates into CASSLRQGEAFF.

The V and J genes are TRBV20-1 and TRBJ2-5; tentatively, D is TRBD2 (6 bases). Germline CDR1 DFQATT, CDR2 SNEGSKA (reference sequence). The CDR3 contains 14 residues. Between the trimmed V and J ends, which lost 6 bases and 2 bases, there was a span of 16 bases. CDR3 bases: TGCAGTGCGTCGGAGGGCGGCGGGCAAGAGACCCAGTACTTC. The encoded protein is CSASEGGGQETQYF.

This clonotype has ten or more counts. The rearrangement uses TRBV10-3 and TRBJ1-1; TRBD1 matches 8 bases. The junction had 4 bases not matched to a gene; V was cut back by 3 bases and J by 4 bases. CDR3 length: 14 residues. In germline, CDR1 is ENHRY, CDR2 SYGVKD. Here the CDR3 DNA reads TGTGCCATCAGTGAAAGGGACAGGAGCACTGAAGCTTTCTTT. Protein product: CAISERDRSTEAFF.

There are many counts of this clonotype. The gene calls are TRBV7-9 and TRBJ1-3; 7 bases map to TRBD1. Germline CDR1 reads SEHNR; CDR2 reads FQNEAQ (reference sequence). This CDR3 has 16 amino acids. J was trimmed by 0 bases and V by 5 bases; bases with no gene match: 7. The CDR3 DNA sequence: TGTGCCAGCAGCCACCGACAGGGTCACTCTGGAAACACCATATATTTT. This codes for CASSHRQGHSGNTIYF.

The chain carries TRBV3-1 and TRBJ2-7; 9 nucleotides align to TRBD2. This CDR3 has 15 amino acids. V was pared by 4 bases and J by 5 bases, with 9 bases of the junction left unmatched. From germline, CDR1 is LGHDT and CDR2 YNNKEL (reference sequence). In DNA, the CDR3 is TGTGCCAGCAGCCTTCCTGAGCGGGAGGTTCACGAGCAGTACTTC. Encoded protein: CASSLPEREVHEQYF.

This clonotype was counted a few times. The J gene is TRBJ2-2, the V gene TRBV12-3 or TRBV12-4, with 10 bases lining up with TRBD2. This CDR3 has 14 amino acids. V lost 7 bases to trimming and J lost 6 bases; unmatched junction nucleotides: 5. The CDR3 region has the DNA TGTGCCAGCACCTCCGGACTAGCGGCCGGGGAGCTGTTTTTT. This translates into CASTSGLAAGELFF.